This entry lists 4 T cell receptor beta chains sequenced from one sample in a study of identical twins. TCRdb recomputed calls from the 5' RACE reads with MiXCR, one row per CDR3 protein. Among around 370,000 distinct CDR3 sequences listed, 8.5% to 10% were seen once. Input material: naive T cells sorted from blood. These receptors originate from a woman aged 45-59 years in good health.

Only a few counts were recorded for this clonotype. The genes are TRBV18 and TRBJ2-7; TRBD1 agrees at 8 bases. The V gene end was trimmed by 6 bases and the J gene end by 6 bases; junction bases not matched to a gene: 7. The CDR3 runs 13 residues. CDR1 and CDR2 from the germline V gene are KGHSH and LQKENI. CDR3 amino acids: CASSPGQASEQYV. DNA for the CDR3: TGTGCCAGCTCTCCGGGACAGGCTAGCGAGCAGTACGTC.

This clonotype was counted once. One junction end disagrees with the germline gene, perhaps due to a read error. The V and J genes are TRBV11-1 and TRBJ2-5; a weak D match, TRBD1 (5 bases). CDR1 is SGHAT and CDR2 is FQDESV in the germline V gene (reference sequence). The CDR3 has 14 amino acids. In DNA, the CDR3 is TGTGCCAGCAGCCCGAGACAGCCCCAAGAGGCCCAGTACTTC. The encoded protein is CASSPRQPQEAQYF.

The V call is TRBV24-1, the J call TRBJ2-5; maybe TRBD2 (6 bases). There are 14 residues in the CDR3. Germline CDR1 reads KGHDR; CDR2 reads SFDVKD. V was clipped by 4 bases and J by 1 base, with 9 bases between them. The CDR3 bases are TGTGCCACCAGTGACCGGCGGGGCCAAGAGACCCAGTACTTC. It yields the protein CATSDRRGQETQYF.

The chain employs TRBV29-1 and TRBJ2-1; no firm D call. The CDR3 covers 13 residues. Germline V gene sequence: CDR1 SQVTM, CDR2 ANQGSEA. V dropped 5 bases and J dropped 10 bases, with 18 bases sitting between them. CDR3 nucleotide sequence: TGCAGCGTTTCCCGGGTCCTCCTCGGGGAGCAGTTCTTC. Translating gives CSVSRVLLGEQFF.